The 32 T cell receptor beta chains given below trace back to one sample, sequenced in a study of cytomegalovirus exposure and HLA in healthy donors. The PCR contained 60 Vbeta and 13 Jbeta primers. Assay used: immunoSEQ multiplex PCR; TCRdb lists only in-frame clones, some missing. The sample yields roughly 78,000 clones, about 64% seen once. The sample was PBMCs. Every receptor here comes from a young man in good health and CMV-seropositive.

The CDR3 sequence is CASSLGLREGRHEQFF. DNA of the CDR3: TGCGCCAGCAGCTTGGGTCTACGGGAAGGTAGGCATGAGCAGTTCTTC. The chain has TRBV5-1 and TRBJ2-1, with D perhaps TRBD2 (5 bases). V gave up 0 bases and J gave up 8 bases, with 18 bases separating them. CDR1 and CDR2 from the germline V gene are SGHRS and YFSETQ. The CDR3 consists of 16 residues. The full variable domain, with the rest looked up from reference TRBV5-1 and TRBJ2-1, is KAGVTQTPRYLIKTRGQQVTLSCSPISGHRSVSWYQQTPGQGLQFLFEYFSETQRNKGNFPGRFSGRQFSNSRSEMNVSTLELGDSALYLCASSLGLREGRHEQFFGPGTRLTVL.

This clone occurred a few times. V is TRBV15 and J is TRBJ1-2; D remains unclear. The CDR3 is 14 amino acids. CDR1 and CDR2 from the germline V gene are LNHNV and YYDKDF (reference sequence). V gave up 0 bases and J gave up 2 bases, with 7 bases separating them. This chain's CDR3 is CATSRDRGNYGYTF. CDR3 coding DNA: TGTGCCACCAGCAGAGATCGAGGGAACTATGGCTACACCTTC. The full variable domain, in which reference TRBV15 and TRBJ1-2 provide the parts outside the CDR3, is DAMVIQNPRYQVTQFGKPVTLSCSQTLNHNVMYWYQQKSSQAPKLLFHYYDKDFNNEADTPDNFQSRRPNTSFCFLDIRSPGLGDTAMYLCATSRDRGNYGYTFGSGTRLTVV.

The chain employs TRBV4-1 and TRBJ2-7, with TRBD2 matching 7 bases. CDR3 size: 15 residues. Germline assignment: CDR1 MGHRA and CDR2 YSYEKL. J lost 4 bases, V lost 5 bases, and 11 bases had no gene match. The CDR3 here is CASSLNWGGKYEQYF. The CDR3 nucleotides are TGCGCCAGCAGCTTAAACTGGGGGGGGAAATACGAGCAGTACTTC.

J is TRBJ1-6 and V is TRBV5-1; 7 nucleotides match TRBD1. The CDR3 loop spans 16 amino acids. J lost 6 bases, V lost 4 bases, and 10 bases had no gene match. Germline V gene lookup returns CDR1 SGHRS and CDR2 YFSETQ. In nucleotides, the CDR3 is TGCGCCAGCAGCATGCTCGGACAGGCGTCTAATTCACCCCTCCACTTT. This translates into CASSMLGQASNSPLHF.

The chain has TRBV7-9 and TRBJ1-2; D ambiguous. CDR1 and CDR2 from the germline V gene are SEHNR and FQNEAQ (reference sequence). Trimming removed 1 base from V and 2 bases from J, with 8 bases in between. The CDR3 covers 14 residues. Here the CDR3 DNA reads TGTGCCAGCAGCTTAGTTGTCTTAAACTATGGCTACACCTTC. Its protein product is CASSLVVLNYGYTF.

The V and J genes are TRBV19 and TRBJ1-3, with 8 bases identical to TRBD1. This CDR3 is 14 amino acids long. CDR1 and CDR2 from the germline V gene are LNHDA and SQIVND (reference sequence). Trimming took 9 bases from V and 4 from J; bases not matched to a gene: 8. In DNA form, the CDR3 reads TGTGCCAGCCGGAACAGGGGGTCAGGAAACACCATATATTTT. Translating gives CASRNRGSGNTIYF.

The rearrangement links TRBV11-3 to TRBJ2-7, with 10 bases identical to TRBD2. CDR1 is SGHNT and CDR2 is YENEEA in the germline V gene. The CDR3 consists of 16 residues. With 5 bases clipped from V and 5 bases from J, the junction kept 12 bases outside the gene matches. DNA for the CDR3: TGTGCCAGCAGCGTAACACCGGGACTAGCGATTCACGAGCAGTACTTC. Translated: CASSVTPGLAIHEQYF.

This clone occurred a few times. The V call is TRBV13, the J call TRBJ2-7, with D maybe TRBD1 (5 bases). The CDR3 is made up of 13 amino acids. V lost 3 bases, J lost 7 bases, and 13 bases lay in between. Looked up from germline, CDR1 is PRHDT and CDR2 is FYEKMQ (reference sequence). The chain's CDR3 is CASSLGPSREQYF. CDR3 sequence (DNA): TGTGCCAGCAGCTTGGGGCCCTCTAGGGAGCAGTACTTC.

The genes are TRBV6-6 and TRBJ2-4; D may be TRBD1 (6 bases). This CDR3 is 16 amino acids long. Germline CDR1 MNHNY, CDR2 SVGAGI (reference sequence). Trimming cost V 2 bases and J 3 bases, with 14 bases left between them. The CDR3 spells CASSYVRGVGKNIQYF. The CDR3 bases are TGTGCCAGCAGTTACGTCAGGGGTGTTGGCAAAAACATTCAGTACTTC.

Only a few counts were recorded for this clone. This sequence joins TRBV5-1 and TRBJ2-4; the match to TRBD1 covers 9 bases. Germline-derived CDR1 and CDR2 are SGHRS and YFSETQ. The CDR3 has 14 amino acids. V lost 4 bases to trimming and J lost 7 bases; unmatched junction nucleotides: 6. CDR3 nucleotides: TGCGCCAGCAGCGCCCGACAGGGGGAGAACATTCAGTACTTC. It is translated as CASSARQGENIQYF.

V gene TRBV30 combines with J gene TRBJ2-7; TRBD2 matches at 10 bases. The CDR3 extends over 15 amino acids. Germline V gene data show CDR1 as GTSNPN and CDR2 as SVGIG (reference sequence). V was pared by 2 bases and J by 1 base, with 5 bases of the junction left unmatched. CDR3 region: CAWSFSGGWSYEQYF. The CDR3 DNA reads TGTGCCTGGAGTTTTAGCGGGGGGTGGTCCTACGAGCAGTACTTC. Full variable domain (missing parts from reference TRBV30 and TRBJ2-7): SQTIHQWPATLVQPVGSPLSLECTVEGTSNPNLYWYRQAAGRGLQLLFYSVGIGQISSEVPQNLSASRPQDRQFILSSKKLLLSDSGFYLCAWSFSGGWSYEQYFGPGTRLTVT.

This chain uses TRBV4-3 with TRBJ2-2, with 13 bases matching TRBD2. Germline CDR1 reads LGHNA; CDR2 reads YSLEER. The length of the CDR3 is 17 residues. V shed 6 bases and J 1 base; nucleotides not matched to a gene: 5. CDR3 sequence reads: CASSVGLAGLNTGELFF. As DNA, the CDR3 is TGCGCCAGCAGTGTGGGACTAGCGGGACTGAACACCGGGGAGCTGTTTTTT.

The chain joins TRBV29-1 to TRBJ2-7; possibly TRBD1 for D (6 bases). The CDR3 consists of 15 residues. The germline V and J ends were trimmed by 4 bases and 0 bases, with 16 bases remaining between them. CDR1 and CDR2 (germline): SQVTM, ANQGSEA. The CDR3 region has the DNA TGCAGCGTTGTAGGTGACAGGACTTACTCCTACGAGCAGTACTTC. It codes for CSVVGDRTYSYEQYF.

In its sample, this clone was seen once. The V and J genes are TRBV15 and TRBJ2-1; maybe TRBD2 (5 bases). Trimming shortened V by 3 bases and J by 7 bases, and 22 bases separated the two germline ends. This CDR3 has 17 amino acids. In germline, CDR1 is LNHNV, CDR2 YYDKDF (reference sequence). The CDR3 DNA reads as TGTGCCACCAGCAGGGACCCGATGAGCAGCGGAATAAATGAGCAGTTCTTC. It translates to CATSRDPMSSGINEQFF.

CDR3 DNA: TGCGCCAAGCATAGGGGCAGGGTGAGCACAGATACGCAGTATTTT. This sequence encodes CAKHRGRVSTDTQYF. The J gene is TRBJ2-3, the V gene TRBV5-1, with D possibly matching TRBD1 (5 bases). The CDR3 is made up of 15 amino acids. V lost 9 bases and J lost 0, with 17 bases in between. Germline V gives CDR1 SGHRS, CDR2 YFSETQ.

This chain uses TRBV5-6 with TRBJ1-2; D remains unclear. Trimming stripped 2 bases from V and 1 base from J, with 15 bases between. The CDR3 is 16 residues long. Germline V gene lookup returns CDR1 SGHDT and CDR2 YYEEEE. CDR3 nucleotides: TGTGCCAGCAGCTTCTTGGCGGTCCGTAATAACTATGGCTACACCTTC. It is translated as CASSFLAVRNNYGYTF.

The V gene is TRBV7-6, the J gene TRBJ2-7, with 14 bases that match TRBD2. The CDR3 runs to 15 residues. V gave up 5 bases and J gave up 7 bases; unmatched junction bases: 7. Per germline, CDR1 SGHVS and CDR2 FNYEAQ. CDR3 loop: CASSPGTSGRKEQYF. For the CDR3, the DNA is TGTGCCAGCAGCCCCGGGACTAGCGGGAGAAAGGAGCAGTACTTC.

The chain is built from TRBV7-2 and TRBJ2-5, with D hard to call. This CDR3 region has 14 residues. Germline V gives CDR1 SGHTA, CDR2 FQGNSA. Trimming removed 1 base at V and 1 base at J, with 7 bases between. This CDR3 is CASSLDPGQETQYF. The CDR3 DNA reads TGTGCCAGCAGCTTAGACCCAGGCCAAGAGACCCAGTACTTC.

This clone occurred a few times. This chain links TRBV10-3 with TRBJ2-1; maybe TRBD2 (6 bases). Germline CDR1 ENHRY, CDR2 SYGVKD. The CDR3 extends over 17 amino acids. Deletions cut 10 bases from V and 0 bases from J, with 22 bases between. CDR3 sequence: CATQDLGRETSYNEQFF. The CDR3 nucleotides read TGTGCCACCCAAGATCTGGGACGGGAGACCTCCTACAATGAGCAGTTCTTC.

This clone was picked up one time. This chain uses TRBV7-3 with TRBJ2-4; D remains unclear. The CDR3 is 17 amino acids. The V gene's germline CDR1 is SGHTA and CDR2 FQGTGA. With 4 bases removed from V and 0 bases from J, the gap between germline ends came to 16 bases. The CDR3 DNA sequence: TGTGCCAGCAGCTCCCCTGAGGTAGCAATAGCCAAAAACATTCAGTACTTC. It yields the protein CASSSPEVAIAKNIQYF. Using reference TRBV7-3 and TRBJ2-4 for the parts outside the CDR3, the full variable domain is GAGVSQTPSNKVTEKGKYVELRCDPISGHTALYWYRQSLGQGPEFLIYFQGTGAADDSGLPNDRFFAVRPEGSVSTLKIQRTERGDSAVYLCASSSPEVAIAKNIQYFGAGTRLSVL.

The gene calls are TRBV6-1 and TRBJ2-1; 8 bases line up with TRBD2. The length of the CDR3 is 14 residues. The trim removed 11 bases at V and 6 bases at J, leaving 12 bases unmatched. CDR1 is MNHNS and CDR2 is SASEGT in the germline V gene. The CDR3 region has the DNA TGTGCCGGACGAGGGAGCGGGAGTGGCAATGAGCAGTTCTTC. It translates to CAGRGSGSGNEQFF.

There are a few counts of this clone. This chain's CDR3 is CASSKGRGGNHEQYF. The DNA for the CDR3 is TGTGCCAGCAGCAAAGGCAGGGGAGGGAACCACGAGCAGTACTTC. This sequence joins TRBV21-1 and TRBJ2-7; TRBD2 is taken as the D call from the table, unchecked against the DNA. TRBV21-1 counts as a pseudogene. The CDR3 is 15 residues long.

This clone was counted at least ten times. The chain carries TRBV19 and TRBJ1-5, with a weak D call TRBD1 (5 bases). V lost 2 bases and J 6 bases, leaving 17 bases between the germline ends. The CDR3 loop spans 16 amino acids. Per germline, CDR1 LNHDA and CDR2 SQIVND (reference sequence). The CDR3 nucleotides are TGTGCCAGTAGTATATTGGGGCGCAGGTCCCGTCAGCCCCAGCATTTT. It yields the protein CASSILGRRSRQPQHF.

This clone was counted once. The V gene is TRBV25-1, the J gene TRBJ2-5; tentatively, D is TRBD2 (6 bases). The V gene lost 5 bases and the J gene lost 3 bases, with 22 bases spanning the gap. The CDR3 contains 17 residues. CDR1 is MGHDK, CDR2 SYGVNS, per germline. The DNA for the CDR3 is TGTGCCAGCAGTAGGCGTCACGGCGGGGTGGGCGAAGAGACCCAGTACTTC. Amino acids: CASSRRHGGVGEETQYF.

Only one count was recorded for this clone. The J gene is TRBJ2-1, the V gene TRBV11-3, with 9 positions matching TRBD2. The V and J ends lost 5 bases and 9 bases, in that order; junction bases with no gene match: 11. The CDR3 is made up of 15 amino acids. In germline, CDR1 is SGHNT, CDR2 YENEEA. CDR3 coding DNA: TGTGCCAGCAGCGCAGCCGGGACTAGCTCGCTTGAGCAGTTCTTC. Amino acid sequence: CASSAAGTSSLEQFF.

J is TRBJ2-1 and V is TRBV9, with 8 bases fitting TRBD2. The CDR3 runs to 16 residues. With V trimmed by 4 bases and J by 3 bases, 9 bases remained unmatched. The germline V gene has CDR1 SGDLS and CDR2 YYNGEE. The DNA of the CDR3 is TGTGCCAGCAGCTTTAGCGGGGACGAATACTACAATGAGCAGTTCTTC. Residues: CASSFSGDEYYNEQFF.

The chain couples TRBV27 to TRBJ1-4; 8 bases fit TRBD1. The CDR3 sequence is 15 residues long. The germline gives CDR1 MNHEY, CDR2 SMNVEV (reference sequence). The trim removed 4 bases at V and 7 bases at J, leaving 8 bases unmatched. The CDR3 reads CASSSQGALVEKLFF. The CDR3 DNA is TGTGCCAGCAGTTCGCAGGGGGCCTTAGTTGAAAAACTGTTTTTT.

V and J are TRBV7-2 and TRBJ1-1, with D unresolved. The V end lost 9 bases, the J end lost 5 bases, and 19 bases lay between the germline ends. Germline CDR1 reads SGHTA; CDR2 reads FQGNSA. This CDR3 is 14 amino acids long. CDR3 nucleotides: TGTGCCAGTCCGAGTGGCCGGGGAGGGACTGAAGCTTTCTTT. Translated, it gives CASPSGRGGTEAFF.

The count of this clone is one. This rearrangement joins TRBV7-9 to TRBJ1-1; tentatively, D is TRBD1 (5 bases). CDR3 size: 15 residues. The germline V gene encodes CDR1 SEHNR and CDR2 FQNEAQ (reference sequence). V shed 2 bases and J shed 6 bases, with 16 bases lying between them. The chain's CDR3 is CASSLTLGEGAEAFF. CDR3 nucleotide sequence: TGTGCCAGCAGCTTAACGTTAGGGGAGGGCGCTGAAGCTTTCTTT.

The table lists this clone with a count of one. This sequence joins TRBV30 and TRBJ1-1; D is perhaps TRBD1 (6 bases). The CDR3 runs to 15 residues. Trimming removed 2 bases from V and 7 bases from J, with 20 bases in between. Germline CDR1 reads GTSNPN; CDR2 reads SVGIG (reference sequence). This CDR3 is CAWSHPRQAFVEAFF. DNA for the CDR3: TGTGCCTGGAGTCACCCCCGACAGGCCTTCGTTGAAGCTTTCTTT.

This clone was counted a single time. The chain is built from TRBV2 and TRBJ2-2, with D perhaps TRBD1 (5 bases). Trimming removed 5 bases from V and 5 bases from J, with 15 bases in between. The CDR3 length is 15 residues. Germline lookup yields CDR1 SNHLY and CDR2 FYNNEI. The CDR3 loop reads CASSKTDQRTGELFF. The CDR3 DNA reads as TGTGCCAGCAGTAAGACAGACCAGAGGACCGGGGAGCTGTTTTTT.

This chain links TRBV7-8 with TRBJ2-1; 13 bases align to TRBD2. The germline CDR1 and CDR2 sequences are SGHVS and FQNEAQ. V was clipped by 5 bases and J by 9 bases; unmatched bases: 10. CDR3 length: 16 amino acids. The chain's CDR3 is CASSPYGTSGKTEQFF. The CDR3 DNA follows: TGTGCCAGCAGCCCTTACGGGACTAGCGGGAAAACTGAGCAGTTCTTC.